The clone carrying this T cell receptor (beta chain) was picked up many times. Its specificity is unknown. This sample is part of a study of T cells in Graves' hyperthyroidism and ophthalmopathy. Findings and caveats of the study: Ophthalmopathy cases were set apart from stable hyperthyroidism by a 13 V-J model. Blood held most thyroid clonotypes expanded above 0.001 frequency. Ophthalmopathy was predicted by the model a median of approximately 6.6 months ahead of onset.

RNA transcripts gave rise to amplified TCR beta CDR3 regions. First-round RT-PCR targeting the TCR CDR3 was performed with the HTBI primer set. TCRdb redid the calling of the multiplex PCR reads with MiXCR, one entry per CDR3 protein. The table has roughly 500,000 distinct CDR3 sequences, roughly 46% seen once. V lost 0 bases to trimming and J lost 7 bases, with 13 bases between them. The CDR3 runs to 15 residues. CDR1 and CDR2 from the germline V gene are SGHDT and YYEEEE. Material: peripheral blood or thyroid tissue (not recorded which). This chain joins TRBV5-6 and TRBJ1-4; D is undetermined. This receptor was obtained from an adult woman with Graves' disease, either hyperthyroidism or ophthalmopathy (not recorded which). CDR3 loop: CASSLAREYGEKLFF. The DNA for the CDR3 is TGTGCCAGCAGCTTGGCAAGGGAATATGGTGAAAAACTGTTTTTT.